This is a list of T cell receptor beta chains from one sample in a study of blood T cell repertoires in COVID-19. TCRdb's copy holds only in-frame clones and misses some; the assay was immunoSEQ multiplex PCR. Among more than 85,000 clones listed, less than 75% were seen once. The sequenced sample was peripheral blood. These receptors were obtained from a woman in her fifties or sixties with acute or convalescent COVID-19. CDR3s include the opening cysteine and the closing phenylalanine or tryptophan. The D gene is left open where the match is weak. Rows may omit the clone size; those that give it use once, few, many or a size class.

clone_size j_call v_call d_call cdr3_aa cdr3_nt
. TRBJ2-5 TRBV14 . CASSQGAGRRFKRTQYF TGTGCCAGCAGCCAAGGGGCGGGACGAAGATTTAAGAGAACCCAGTACTTC
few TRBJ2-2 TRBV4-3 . CASSQEGGVNTGELFF TGCGCCAGCAGCCAAGAAGGCGGGGTGAACACCGGGGAGCTGTTTTTT
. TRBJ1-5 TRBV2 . CASSGNRNQPQHF TGTGCCAGCTCAGGGAATCGGAATCAGCCCCAGCATTTT
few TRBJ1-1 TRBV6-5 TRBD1 CASNPGTGGHTEAFF TGTGCCAGCAACCCCGGGACAGGGGGACACACTGAAGCTTTCTTT
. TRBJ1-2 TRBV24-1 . CATSESNPRTVNYGYTF TGTGCCACCAGTGAATCAAATCCCAGGACAGTAAACTATGGCTACACCTTC
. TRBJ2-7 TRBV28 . CASQGQPLSYEQYF TGTGCCAGCCAAGGACAGCCGCTGTCCTACGAGCAGTACTTC
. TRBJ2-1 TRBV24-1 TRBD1 CATSDSHTRTGVYNEQFF TGTGCCACCAGTGATTCCCATACAAGGACAGGGGTCTACAATGAGCAGTTCTTC
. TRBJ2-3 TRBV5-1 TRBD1 CASSFGVVAGGSTDTQYF TGCGCCAGCAGCTTCGGTGTCGTAGCAGGGGGAAGCACAGATACGCAGTATTTT
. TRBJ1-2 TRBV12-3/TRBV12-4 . CASSLGGGYTF TGTGCCAGCAGTTTAGGCGGGGGCTACACCTTC
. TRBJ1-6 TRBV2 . CAARQDNNSPLHF TGTGCCGCCAGACAGGATAACAATTCACCCCTCCACTTT
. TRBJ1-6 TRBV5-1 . CASSLVRQDNSPLHF TGCGCCAGCAGCTTGGTCCGGCAGGATAATTCACCCCTCCACTTT
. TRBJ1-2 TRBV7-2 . CASSLGGGGYTF TGTGCCAGCAGCTTAGGTGGGGGCGGCTACACCTTC
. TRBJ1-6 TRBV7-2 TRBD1 CASSRQGAINSPLHF TGTGCCAGCAGCCGCCAGGGGGCTATCAATTCACCCCTCCACTTT
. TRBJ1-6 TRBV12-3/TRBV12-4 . CASEGLNSPLHF TGTGCCAGCGAGGGACTTAATTCACCCCTCCACTTT
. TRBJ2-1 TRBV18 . CASSPKTRYEQFF TGTGCCAGCTCACCAAAAACGAGGTATGAGCAGTTCTTC
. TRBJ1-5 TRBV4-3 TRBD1 CASSPDRAGVQPQHF TGCGCCAGCAGCCCAGACAGGGCGGGAGTTCAGCCCCAGCATTTT
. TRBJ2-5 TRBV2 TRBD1 CASGQGNRQETQYF TGTGCCAGCGGACAGGGAAATCGGCAAGAGACCCAGTACTTC
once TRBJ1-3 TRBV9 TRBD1 CASSVGQGLGNTIYF TGTGCCAGCAGCGTAGGACAGGGTCTAGGAAACACCATATATTTT
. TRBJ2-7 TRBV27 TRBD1 CASSPNRDSPYEQYF TGTGCCAGCAGTCCTAACCGGGACAGCCCCTACGAGCAGTACTTC
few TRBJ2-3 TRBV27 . CASSQLVGTQYF TGTGCCAGCAGTCAACTAGTAGGTACGCAGTATTTT
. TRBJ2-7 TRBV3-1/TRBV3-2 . CASRRGGTDEQYF TGTGCCAGCAGGAGGGGGGGCACCGACGAGCAGTACTTC
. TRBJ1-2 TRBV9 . CASSVGGTGGNYGYTF TGTGCCAGCAGCGTAGGAGGAACCGGGGGTAACTATGGCTACACCTTC
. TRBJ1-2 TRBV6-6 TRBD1 CASSSQGAAYGYTF TGTGCCAGCAGTTCACAGGGGGCCGCCTATGGCTACACCTTC
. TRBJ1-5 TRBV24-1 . CATSDLVQWISNQPQHF TGTGCCACCAGTGATTTAGTACAGTGGATAAGCAATCAGCCCCAGCATTTT
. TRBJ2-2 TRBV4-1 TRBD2 CASSQQPMTSGTTGELFF TGCGCCAGCAGCCAACAACCGATGACTAGCGGGACCACCGGGGAGCTGTTTTTT
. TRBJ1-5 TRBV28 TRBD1 CASSPPGQGSKPQHF TGTGCCAGCAGTCCGCCGGGACAGGGAAGTAAGCCCCAGCATTTT
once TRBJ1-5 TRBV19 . CATTDRETAFSNQPQHF TGTGCCACGACCGATAGAGAGACAGCTTTTAGCAATCAGCCCCAGCATTTT
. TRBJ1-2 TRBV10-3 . CATATGYGYTF TGTGCCACCGCGACAGGCTATGGCTACACCTTC
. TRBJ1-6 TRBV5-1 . CASSWGGLDSPLHF TGCGCCAGCAGCTGGGGGGGGCTGGATTCACCCCTCCACTTT
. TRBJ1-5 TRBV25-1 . CASRQGSQPQHF TGTGCCAGCAGACAGGGCTCCCAGCCCCAGCATTTT
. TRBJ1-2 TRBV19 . CASSRGGFDYGYTF TGTGCCAGTAGTAGGGGGGGATTTGACTATGGCTACACCTTC
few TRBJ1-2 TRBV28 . CASSGAGVYGYTF TGTGCCAGCAGTGGAGCCGGTGTTTATGGCTACACCTTC
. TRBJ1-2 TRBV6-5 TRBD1 CASSYRTGNLHSYTF TGTGCCAGCAGTTACCGGACAGGGAACCTGCATAGCTACACCTTC
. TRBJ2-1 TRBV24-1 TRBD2 CATRLAGDNEQFF TGTGCCACCAGACTAGCGGGGGACAATGAGCAGTTCTTC
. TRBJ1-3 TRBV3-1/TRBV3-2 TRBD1 CASSQVGTGAGNTIYF TGTGCCAGCAGCCAAGTCGGTACAGGGGCTGGAAACACCATATATTTT
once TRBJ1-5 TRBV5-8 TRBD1 CASSSGQGYSNQPQHF TGTGCCAGCAGCTCGGGACAGGGGTATAGCAATCAGCCCCAGCATTTT
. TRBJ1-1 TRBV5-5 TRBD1 CASSRGQGAITEAFF TGTGCCAGCAGCCGGGGACAGGGGGCCATAACTGAAGCTTTCTTT
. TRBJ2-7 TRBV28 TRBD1 CASSPPPGQGSHEQYF TGTGCCAGCAGTCCACCCCCGGGACAGGGATCGCACGAGCAGTACTTC
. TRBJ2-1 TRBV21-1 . CASSKRTSSSSYNEQFF TGTGCCAGCAGCAAGAGGACATCCTCGAGCTCCTACAATGAGCAGTTCTTC
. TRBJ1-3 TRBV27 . CASSFTEPSGNTIYF TGTGCCAGCAGTTTTACAGAACCCTCTGGAAACACCATATATTTT
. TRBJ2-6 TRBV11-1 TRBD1 CASSLTGAGANVLTF TGTGCCAGCAGCTTAACAGGGGCTGGGGCCAACGTCCTGACTTTC
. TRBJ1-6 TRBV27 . CASSLSPGVGSPLHF TGTGCCAGCAGTTTATCCCCAGGGGTTGGTTCACCCCTCCACTTT
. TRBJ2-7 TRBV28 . CASSFPTDRNPSRFYEQYF TGTGCCAGCAGTTTCCCCACTGACAGAAACCCTTCCAGATTCTACGAGCAGTACTTC
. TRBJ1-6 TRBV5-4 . CASSYRAPSYNSPLHF TGTGCCAGCAGCTACAGGGCTCCCTCCTATAATTCACCCCTCCACTTT
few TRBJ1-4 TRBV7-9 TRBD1 CASSSSTGKNEKLFF TGTGCCAGCAGCTCGTCGACAGGGAAAAATGAAAAACTGTTTTTT
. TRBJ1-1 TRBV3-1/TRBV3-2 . CASSQGGKAFF TGTGCCAGCAGCCAAGGAGGAAAAGCTTTCTTT
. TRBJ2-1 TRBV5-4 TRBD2 CASSPPPSGAYNEQFF TGTGCCAGCAGCCCCCCTCCTAGCGGGGCCTACAATGAGCAGTTCTTC
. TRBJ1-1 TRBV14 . CASSQGRTGTEAFF TGTGCCAGCAGCCAAGGGAGAACAGGGACTGAAGCTTTCTTT
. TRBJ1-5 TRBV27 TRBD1 CASSPSETRDRVHSNQPQHF TGTGCCAGCAGTCCATCCGAGACCCGGGACAGGGTTCATAGCAATCAGCCCCAGCATTTT
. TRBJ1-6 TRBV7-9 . CASSLVEQVNSPLHF TGTGCCAGCAGCTTAGTTGAACAGGTTAATTCACCCCTCCACTTT
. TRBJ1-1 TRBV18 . CASSTNQNTEAFF TGTGCCAGCTCCACTAATCAGAACACTGAAGCTTTCTTT
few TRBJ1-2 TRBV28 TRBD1 CASSGAGGSYGYTF TGTGCCAGCAGTGGTGCAGGGGGCTCCTATGGCTACACCTTC
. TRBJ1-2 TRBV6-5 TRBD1 CASKRQGYYGYTF TGTGCCAGCAAAAGACAGGGCTACTATGGCTACACCTTC
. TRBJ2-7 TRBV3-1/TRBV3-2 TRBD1 CASSPSPGGSSYEQYF TGTGCCAGCAGCCCCTCCCCAGGGGGTAGCTCCTACGAGCAGTACTTC